These T cell receptor beta chains were read from a single sample in a study of control samples from healthy donors and cancer patients. Assay used: immunoSEQ multiplex PCR; TCRdb lists only in-frame clones, some missing. This table holds roughly 100,000 clones, 80% to 90% found once. The sample taken for sequencing was PBMCs. The source is a man between 60 and 75 years old with lung cancer. Both conserved end residues are part of each CDR3. D genes are given only for firm matches. Clone sizes are given selectively: once, few, many, or a class where the clone is expanded.

d_gene	len	abundance	v_gene	j_gene	CDR3aa	CDR3nt
NA	16	NA	TRBV18	TRBJ1-4	CASSPQGGHLNEKLFF	TGTGCCAGCTCACCACAGGGGGGACACCTTAATGAAAAACTGTTTTTT
TRBD1	14	NA	TRBV10-1	TRBJ1-1	CASSDHRGGTEAFF	TGCGCCAGCAGTGATCACAGGGGTGGGACTGAAGCTTTCTTT
NA	20	NA	TRBV7-3	TRBJ2-2	CASSLILGGFETRGTGELFF	TGTGCCAGCAGCTTAATTCTGGGCGGTTTCGAGACTAGAGGTACCGGGGAGCTGTTTTTT
NA	16	once	TRBV18	TRBJ1-3	CASSSGTHSSGNTIYF	TGTGCCAGCTCATCGGGGACTCACAGCTCTGGAAACACCATATATTTT
TRBD1	15	NA	TRBV5-1	TRBJ1-5	CASSLGTGMTQPQHF	TGCGCCAGCAGCCTGGGGACAGGGATGACTCAGCCCCAGCATTTT
TRBD1	13	NA	TRBV6-4	TRBJ2-3	CASSEQGGDTQYF	TGTGCCAGCAGTGAACAGGGGGGAGATACGCAGTATTTT
NA	12	NA	TRBV10-3	TRBJ1-1	CAISELGAEAFF	TGTGCCATCAGTGAGTTGGGAGCTGAAGCTTTCTTT
NA	16	NA	TRBV6-1	TRBJ1-4	CASSEPRAGTNEKLFF	TGTGCCAGCAGTGAACCCAGGGCGGGAACTAATGAAAAACTGTTTTTT
NA	16	NA	TRBV7-8	TRBJ2-7	CASSTGGLLSSYEQYF	TGTGCCAGCAGCACAGGTGGTTTATTAAGCTCCTACGAGCAGTACTTC
NA	14	NA	TRBV6-5	TRBJ2-3	CASSFRVGTDTQYF	TGTGCCAGCAGTTTCAGGGTGGGCACAGATACGCAGTATTTT
TRBD2	16	NA	TRBV19	TRBJ2-3	CASSMGSGGTQDTQYF	TGTGCCAGTAGTATGGGTAGCGGGGGGACTCAAGATACGCAGTATTTT
NA	15	NA	TRBV7-9	TRBJ2-5	CASSLGGSGGETQYF	TGTGCCAGCAGCTTAGGCGGTAGCGGAGGAGAGACCCAGTACTTC
NA	14	NA	TRBV10-3	TRBJ1-1	CAISSSTTNTEAFF	TGTGCCATCAGTTCCTCTACGACCAACACTGAAGCTTTCTTT
NA	13	NA	TRBV5-5	TRBJ1-5	CASSLAYYQPQHF	TGTGCCAGCAGCTTGGCGTACTATCAGCCCCAGCATTTT
TRBD1	15	NA	TRBV6-5	TRBJ1-4	CASREAGQGDEKLFF	TGTGCCAGCAGGGAGGCGGGACAGGGGGATGAAAAACTGTTTTTT
TRBD1	13	NA	TRBV7-2	TRBJ2-3	CASSANRGDTQYF	TGTGCCAGCAGCGCAAACAGGGGAGATACGCAGTATTTT
NA	13	NA	TRBV11-2	TRBJ1-2	CASSLGGSYGYTF	TGTGCCAGCAGCCTTGGGGGCAGCTATGGCTACACCTTC
TRBD2	15	NA	TRBV5-1	TRBJ2-1	CASSLVSGVNNEQFF	TGCGCCAGCAGCTTGGTAAGCGGGGTTAACAATGAGCAGTTCTTC
TRBD1	13	NA	TRBV7-3	TRBJ1-1	CASSSQGATEAFF	TGTGCCAGCAGCTCGCAGGGGGCAACTGAAGCTTTCTTT
NA	14	NA	TRBV3-1/TRBV3-2	TRBJ2-7	CASSPQGGGNEQYF	TGTGCCAGCAGCCCCCAGGGCGGAGGGAACGAGCAGTACTTC
NA	14	NA	TRBV7-8	TRBJ1-3	CASSEDLSGNTIYF	TGTGCCAGCAGCGAGGACCTTTCTGGAAACACCATATATTTT
NA	13	NA	TRBV18	TRBJ2-1	CASSRDKDNEQFF	TGTGCCAGCTCACGGGACAAAGACAATGAGCAGTTCTTC
NA	14	once	TRBV5-1	TRBJ2-5	CASSDHRDGETQYF	TGCGCCAGCAGCGACCATCGGGACGGGGAGACCCAGTACTTC
NA	14	NA	TRBV24-1	TRBJ2-5	CATSDWVEGETQYF	TGTGCCACCAGTGATTGGGTGGAGGGAGAGACCCAGTACTTC